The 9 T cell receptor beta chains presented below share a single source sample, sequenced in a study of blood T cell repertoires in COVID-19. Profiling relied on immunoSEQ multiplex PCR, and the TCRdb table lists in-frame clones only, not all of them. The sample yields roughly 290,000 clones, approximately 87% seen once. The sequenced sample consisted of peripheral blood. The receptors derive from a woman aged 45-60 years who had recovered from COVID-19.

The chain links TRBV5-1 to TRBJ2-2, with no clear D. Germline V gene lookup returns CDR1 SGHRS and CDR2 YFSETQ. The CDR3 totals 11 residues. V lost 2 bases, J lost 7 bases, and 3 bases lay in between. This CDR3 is CASSFGGELFF. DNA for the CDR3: TGCGCCAGCAGCTTCGGCGGGGAGCTGTTTTTT.

CDR3: CASSQGVSGGPYNEQFF. CDR3 nucleotide sequence: TGCGCCAGCAGCCAAGGGGTTAGCGGGGGGCCCTACAATGAGCAGTTCTTC. This chain joins TRBV4-3 and TRBJ2-1; 10 nucleotides match TRBD2. After removal of 1 base from V and 2 bases from J, the junction contained 5 bases not matched to a gene. Germline V gene sequence: CDR1 LGHNA, CDR2 YSLEER. The CDR3 runs to 17 residues.

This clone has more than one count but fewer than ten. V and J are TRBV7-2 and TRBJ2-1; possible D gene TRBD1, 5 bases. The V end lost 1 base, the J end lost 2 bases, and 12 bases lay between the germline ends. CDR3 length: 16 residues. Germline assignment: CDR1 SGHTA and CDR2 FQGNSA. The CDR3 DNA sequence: TGTGCCAGCAGCTTAGTACAGGCCGGACCCTACAATGAGCAGTTCTTC. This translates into CASSLVQAGPYNEQFF.

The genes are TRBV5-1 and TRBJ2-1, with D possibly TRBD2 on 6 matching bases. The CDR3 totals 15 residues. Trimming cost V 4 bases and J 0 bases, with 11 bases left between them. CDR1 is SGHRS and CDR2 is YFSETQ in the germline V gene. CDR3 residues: CASSPPSDSYNEQFF. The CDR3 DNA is TGCGCCAGCAGCCCTCCTAGCGACTCCTACAATGAGCAGTTCTTC.

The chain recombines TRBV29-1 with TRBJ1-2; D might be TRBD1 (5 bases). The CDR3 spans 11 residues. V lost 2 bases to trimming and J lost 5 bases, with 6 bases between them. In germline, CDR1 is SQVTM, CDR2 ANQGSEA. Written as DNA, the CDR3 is TGCAGCGTTGAAAAGGGGTATGGCTACACCTTC. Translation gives CSVEKGYGYTF.

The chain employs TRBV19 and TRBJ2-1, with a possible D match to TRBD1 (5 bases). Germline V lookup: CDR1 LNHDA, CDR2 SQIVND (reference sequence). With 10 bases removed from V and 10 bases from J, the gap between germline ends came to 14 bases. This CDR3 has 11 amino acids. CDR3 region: CAIPGLGEQFF. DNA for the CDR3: TGTGCCATTCCAGGGTTAGGAGAGCAGTTCTTC.

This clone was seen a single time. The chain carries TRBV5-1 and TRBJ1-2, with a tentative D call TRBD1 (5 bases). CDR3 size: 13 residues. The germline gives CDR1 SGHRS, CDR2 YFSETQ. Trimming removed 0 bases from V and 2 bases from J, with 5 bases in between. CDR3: CASSLEGNYGYTF. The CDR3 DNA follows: TGCGCCAGCAGCTTGGAGGGGAACTATGGCTACACCTTC.

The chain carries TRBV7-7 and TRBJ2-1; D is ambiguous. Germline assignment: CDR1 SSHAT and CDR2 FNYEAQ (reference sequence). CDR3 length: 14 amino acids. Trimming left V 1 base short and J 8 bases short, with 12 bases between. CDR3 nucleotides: TGTGCCAGCAGCTTAGGCTTAAGTTCAGATGAGCAGTTCTTC. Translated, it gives CASSLGLSSDEQFF.

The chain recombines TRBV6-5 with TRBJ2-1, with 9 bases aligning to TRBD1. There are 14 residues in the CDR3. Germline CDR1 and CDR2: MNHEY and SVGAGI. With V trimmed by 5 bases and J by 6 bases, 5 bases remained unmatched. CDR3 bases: TGTGCCAGCAGTCCCGGGACAGGGACCAATGAGCAGTTCTTC. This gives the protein CASSPGTGTNEQFF.